This T cell receptor beta chain was identified during a study of neoadjuvant nivolumab and ipilimumab in lung cancer. The study, taken as a whole, reports: TCR richness and clonality were higher in tumors than adjacent uninvolved lung. Pathologic regression was not significantly tied to TCR clonality. Pretherapy blood TCR richness correlated positively with resected tumor richness.

TCRdb's copy holds only in-frame clones and misses some; the assay was immunoSEQ multiplex PCR. Of 13,000 or so clones listed, under 97% were seen once; the top ten hold around 2.3%. Of note for this clone: Antigen: not known.

The CDR3 has 19 residues. With 0 bases removed from V and 0 bases from J, the gap between germline ends came to 18 bases. CDR1 and CDR2 (germline): LGHNT, FRNRAP. This TCR derives from an adult with non-small cell lung cancer. The genes are TRBV12-5 and TRBJ1-3; D is unresolved. The sequenced sample was peripheral blood, obtained after neoadjuvant nivolumab, alone or with ipilimumab, at or shortly before surgery. CDR3 sequence: CASGLVRSIGLRSGNTIYF. The CDR3 DNA is TGTGCTAGTGGTTTGGTAAGATCGATCGGACTACGCTCTGGAAACACCATATATTTT.